Shown below are 12 T cell receptor beta chains from a single sample sequenced in a study of spatial heterogeneity in lung cancer. As to time point: sample taken at primary tumor resection. TCRdb independently ran MiXCR on the 5' RACE reads; one entry per CDR3 protein. The sample yields about 92,000 distinct CDR3 sequences, approximately 12% seen once. Here the sequenced sample was PBMCs, taken at surgery. These receptors came from a male donor with early-stage non-small cell lung cancer.

This chain joins TRBV6-6 and TRBJ2-2, with a possible D match to TRBD1 (6 bases). CDR1 and CDR2 (germline): MNHNY, SVGAGI (reference sequence). Trimming stripped 11 bases from V and 2 bases from J, with 12 bases between. This CDR3 has 13 amino acids. The CDR3: CAARQVNTGELFF. CDR3 coding DNA: TGTGCCGCGAGACAGGTCAACACCGGGGAGCTGTTTTTT.

This clonotype was observed many times. The J gene is TRBJ1-6, the V gene TRBV3-1; D gene unclear. From germline, CDR1 is LGHDT and CDR2 YNNKEL (reference sequence). This CDR3 spans 13 amino acids. Trimming pared 4 bases from V and 10 bases from J, leaving 11 bases between. CDR3 coding DNA: TGTGCCAGCAGCCGCAACCCCCCGTCACCCCTCCACTTT. As protein: CASSRNPPSPLHF. The full variable domain, rest sourced from reference TRBV3-1 and TRBJ1-6, is DTAVSQTPKYLVTQMGNDKSIKCEQNLGHDTMYWYKQDSKKFLKIMFSYNNKELIINETVPNRFSPKSPDKAHLNLHINSLELGDSAVYFCASSRNPPSPLHFGNGTRLTVT.

The CDR3 coding sequence is TGCAGCGCCCGACTGGGGGTTATTACTAGCACAGATACGCAGTATTTT. Translation gives CSARLGVITSTDTQYF. The chain links TRBV29-1 to TRBJ2-3; D could derive from TRBD1 or TRBD2 (5 bases each). The V end was cut by 7 bases, the J end by 0 bases, with 20 bases between. This CDR3 region has 16 residues. Germline V lookup: CDR1 SQVTM, CDR2 ANQGSEA.

This clonotype occurred a few times. The gene calls are TRBV7-8 and TRBJ1-1; D call uncertain. The CDR3 runs to 14 residues. Germline V CDR1 and CDR2: SGHVS, FQNEAQ. Trimming shortened V by 2 bases and J by 2 bases, and 9 bases separated the two germline ends. CDR3: CASSLSIFNTEAFF. CDR3 DNA: TGTGCCAGCAGCTTAAGTATCTTTAACACTGAAGCTTTCTTT.

This clonotype showed up just a few times. The rearrangement joins TRBV6-2 or TRBV6-3 to TRBJ2-7; 8 nucleotides agree with TRBD2. Trimming cost V 5 bases and J 5 bases; bases outside gene matches: 17. This CDR3 is 17 amino acids long. Looked up from germline, CDR1 is MNHEY and CDR2 is SVGEGT. The chain's CDR3 is CASSRRTGGLAGHEQYF. CDR3 coding DNA: TGTGCCAGCAGTAGGCGAACAGGAGGACTAGCTGGCCACGAGCAGTACTTC.

The gene calls are TRBV10-3 and TRBJ2-6; the D is unclear. Trimming took 2 bases from V and 0 from J, leaving 5 bases between them. In germline, CDR1 is ENHRY, CDR2 SYGVKD. CDR3 length: 15 residues. DNA of the CDR3: TGTGCCATCAGTGAGGTATCCTCTGGGGCCAACGTCCTGACTTTC. Translated: CAISEVSSGANVLTF.

This clonotype was detected ten times or more. The genes are TRBV12-3 or TRBV12-4 and TRBJ2-5; 10 nucleotides line up with TRBD1. Trimming cost V 6 bases and J 7 bases; bases outside gene matches: 2. The CDR3 runs 12 residues. Here the CDR3 reads CASRGTGATQYF. For the CDR3, the DNA is TGTGCCAGCAGGGGGACAGGGGCGACCCAGTACTTC.

This clonotype has ten or more counts. The chain has TRBV20-1 and TRBJ2-4; D ambiguous. V lost 5 bases and J 0 bases, leaving 8 bases between the germline ends. There are 13 residues in the CDR3. Germline V gene data show CDR1 as DFQATT and CDR2 as SNEGSKA (reference sequence). CDR3 amino acids: CSAVDLAKNIQYF. The CDR3 coding sequence is TGCAGTGCTGTGGATCTAGCCAAAAACATTCAGTACTTC.

The chain joins TRBV7-9 to TRBJ2-7; tentatively, D is TRBD2 (5 bases). Trimming removed 5 bases from V and 2 bases from J, with 7 bases in between. From germline, CDR1 is SEHNR and CDR2 FQNEAQ (reference sequence). The CDR3 totals 12 residues. CDR3 in amino acids: CASSPGTYEQYF. The CDR3 DNA sequence: TGTGCCAGCAGCCCCGGGACCTACGAGCAGTACTTC.

The V gene is TRBV12-3 or TRBV12-4, the J gene TRBJ1-2; D is unclear. The CDR3 is 13 amino acids. The V end lost 3 bases, the J end lost 4 bases, and 9 bases lay between the germline ends. CDR3 nucleotide sequence: TGTGCCAGCAGTTTCGGGGAGAGCTATGGCTACACCTTC. Translation: CASSFGESYGYTF.

The genes are TRBV27 and TRBJ2-1; 8 nucleotides match TRBD2. Losses at the gene ends were 6 bases for V and 4 bases for J; bases not matched to a gene: 8. This CDR3 spans 15 amino acids. In germline, CDR1 is MNHEY, CDR2 SMNVEV (reference sequence). CDR3 amino acids: CASSPRLASYNEQFF. The DNA of the CDR3 is TGTGCCAGCAGCCCGAGACTAGCGAGTTACAATGAGCAGTTCTTC.

This clonotype was seen more than once but under ten times. This chain uses TRBV2 with TRBJ2-1, with D possibly TRBD2 on 5 matching bases. CDR3 size: 13 residues. Germline CDR1 is SNHLY and CDR2 is FYNNEI. Trimming shortened V by 9 bases and J by 5 bases, and 14 bases separated the two germline ends. The CDR3 region is CASTGVRDNEQFF. CDR3 DNA: TGTGCCAGTACCGGGGTTAGGGACAATGAGCAGTTCTTC.